The T cell receptor (beta chain) described here comes from a study of chemoradiotherapy in HPV16-positive cancers. Clones were sequenced by immunoSEQ multiplex PCR, and TCRdb holds only the in-frame ones, with some missing. Altogether approximately 9,000 clones are present, approximately 91% being singletons, with the ten largest covering just over 3.5%. Germline CDR1 and CDR2: SNHLY and FYNNEI. This CDR3 is 17 amino acids long. V lost 0 bases and J 4 bases, leaving 15 bases between the germline ends. The receptor comes from a human donor with HPV-associated anogenital cancer. The starting material was blood, obtained from a patient who underwent chemoradiotherapy. The V gene is TRBV2, the J gene TRBJ1-4; D is undetermined. CDR3 coding DNA: TGTGCCAGCAGTGAAGCGCCCTCGACTGGGATTAATGAAAAACTGTTTTTT. Its protein is CASSEAPSTGINEKLFF.